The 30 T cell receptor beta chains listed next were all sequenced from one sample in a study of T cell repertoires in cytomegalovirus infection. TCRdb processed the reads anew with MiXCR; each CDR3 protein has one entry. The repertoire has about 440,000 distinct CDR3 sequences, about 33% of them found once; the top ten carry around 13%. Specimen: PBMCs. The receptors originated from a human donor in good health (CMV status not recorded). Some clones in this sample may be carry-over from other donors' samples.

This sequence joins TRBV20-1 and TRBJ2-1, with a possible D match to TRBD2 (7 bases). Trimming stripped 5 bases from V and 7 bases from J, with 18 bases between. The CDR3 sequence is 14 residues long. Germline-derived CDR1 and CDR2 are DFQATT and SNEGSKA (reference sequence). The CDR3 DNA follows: TGCAGTGCTTATGGGGGGGCGGTAATGAATGAGCAGTTCTTC. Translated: CSAYGGAVMNEQFF.

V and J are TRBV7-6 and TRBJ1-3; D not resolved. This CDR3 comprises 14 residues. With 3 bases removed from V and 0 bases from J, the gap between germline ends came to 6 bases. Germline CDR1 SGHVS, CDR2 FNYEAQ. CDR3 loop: CASSFFGSGNTIYF. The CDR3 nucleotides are TGTGCCAGCAGCTTTTTTGGCTCTGGAAACACCATATATTTT.

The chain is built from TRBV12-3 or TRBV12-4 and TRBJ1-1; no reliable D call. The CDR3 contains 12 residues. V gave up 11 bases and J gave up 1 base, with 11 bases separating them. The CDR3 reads CACLGGNTEAFF. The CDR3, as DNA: TGTGCCTGCCTTGGCGGGAACACTGAAGCTTTCTTT.

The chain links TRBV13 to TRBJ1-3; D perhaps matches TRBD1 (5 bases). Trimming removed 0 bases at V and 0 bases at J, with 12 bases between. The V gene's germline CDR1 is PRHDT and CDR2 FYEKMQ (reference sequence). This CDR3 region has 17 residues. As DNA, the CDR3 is TGTGCCAGCAGCTTAGGCTGGCGGGGCAGCTCTGGAAACACCATATATTTT. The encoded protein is CASSLGWRGSSGNTIYF.

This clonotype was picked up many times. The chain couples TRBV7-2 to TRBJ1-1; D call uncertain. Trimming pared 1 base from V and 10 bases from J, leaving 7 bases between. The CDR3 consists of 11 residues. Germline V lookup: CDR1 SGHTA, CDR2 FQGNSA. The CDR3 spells CASSLGRGAFF. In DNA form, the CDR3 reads TGTGCCAGCAGCTTAGGGCGTGGAGCTTTCTTT.

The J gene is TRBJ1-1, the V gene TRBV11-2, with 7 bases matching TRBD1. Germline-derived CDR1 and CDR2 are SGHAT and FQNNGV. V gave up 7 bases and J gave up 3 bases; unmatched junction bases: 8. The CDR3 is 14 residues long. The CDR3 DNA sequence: TGTGCCAGCAATCTAGGGGGCGAGGACACTGAAGCTTTCTTT. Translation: CASNLGGEDTEAFF.

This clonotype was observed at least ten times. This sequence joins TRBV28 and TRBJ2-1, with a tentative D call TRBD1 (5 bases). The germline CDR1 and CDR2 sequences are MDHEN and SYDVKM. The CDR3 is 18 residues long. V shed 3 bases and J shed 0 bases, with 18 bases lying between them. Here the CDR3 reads CASSFSSSTVSSYNEQFF. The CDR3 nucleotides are TGTGCCAGCAGTTTCAGCTCCTCGACAGTTAGCTCCTACAATGAGCAGTTCTTC.

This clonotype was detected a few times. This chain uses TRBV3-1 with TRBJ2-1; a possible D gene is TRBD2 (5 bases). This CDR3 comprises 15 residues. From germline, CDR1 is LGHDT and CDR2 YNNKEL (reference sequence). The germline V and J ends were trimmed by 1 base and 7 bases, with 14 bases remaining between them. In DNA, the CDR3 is TGTGCCAGCAGCCAAGGGACTCCGACTTGGAATGAGCAGTTCTTC. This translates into CASSQGTPTWNEQFF.

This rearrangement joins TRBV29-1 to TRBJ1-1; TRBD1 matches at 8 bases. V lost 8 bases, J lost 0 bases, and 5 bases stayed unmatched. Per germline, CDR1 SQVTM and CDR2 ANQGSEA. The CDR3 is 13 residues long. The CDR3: CSSKQGVNTEAFF. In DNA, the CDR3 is TGCAGCTCAAAACAGGGGGTGAACACTGAAGCTTTCTTT. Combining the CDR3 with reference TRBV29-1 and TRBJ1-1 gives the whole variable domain SAVISQKPSRDICQRGTSLTIQCQVDSQVTMMFWYRQQPGQSLTLIATANQGSEATYESGFVIDKFPISRPNLTFSTLTVSNMSPEDSSIYLCSSKQGVNTEAFFGQGTRLTVV.

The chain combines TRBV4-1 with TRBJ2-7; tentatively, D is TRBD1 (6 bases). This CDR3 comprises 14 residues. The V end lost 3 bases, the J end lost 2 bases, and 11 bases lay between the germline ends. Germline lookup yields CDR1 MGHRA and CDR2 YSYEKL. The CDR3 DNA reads TGCGCCAGCAGCCATAGGACAGCGACCTACGAGCAGTACTTC. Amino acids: CASSHRTATYEQYF.

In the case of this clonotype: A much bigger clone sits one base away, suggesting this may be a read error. The CDR3 here is CASSLDAGIRRSQHF. The CDR3 DNA reads TGTGCCAGCAGCTTAGACGCCGGGATCCGCCGCTCCCAGCATTTT. V gene TRBV7-2 combines with J gene TRBJ1-5; D unclear. This CDR3 is 15 amino acids long. The V end lost 1 base, the J end lost 11 bases, and 18 bases lay between the germline ends. Germline loops: CDR1 SGHTA, CDR2 FQGNSA.

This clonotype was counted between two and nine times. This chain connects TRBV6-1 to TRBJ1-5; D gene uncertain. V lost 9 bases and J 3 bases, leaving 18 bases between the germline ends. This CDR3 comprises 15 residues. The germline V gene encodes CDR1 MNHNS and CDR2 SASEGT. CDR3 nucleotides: TGTGCCAGTGGTGGGGTAGGGCGGGACAATCAGCCCCAGCATTTT. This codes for CASGGVGRDNQPQHF.

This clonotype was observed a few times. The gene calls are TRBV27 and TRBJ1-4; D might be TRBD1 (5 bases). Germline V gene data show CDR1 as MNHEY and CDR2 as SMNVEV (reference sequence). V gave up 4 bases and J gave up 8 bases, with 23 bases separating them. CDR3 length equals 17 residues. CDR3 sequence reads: CASSSSTWGSVGEKLFF. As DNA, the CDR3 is TGTGCCAGCAGTTCTAGCACTTGGGGGTCGGTGGGGGAAAAACTGTTTTTT.

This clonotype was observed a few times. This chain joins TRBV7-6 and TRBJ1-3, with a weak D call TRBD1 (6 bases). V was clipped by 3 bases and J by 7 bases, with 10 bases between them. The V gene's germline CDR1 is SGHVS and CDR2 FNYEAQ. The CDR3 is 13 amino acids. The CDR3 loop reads CASSLGASNTIYF. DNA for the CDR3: TGTGCCAGCAGCTTGGGGGCGAGTAACACCATATATTTT.

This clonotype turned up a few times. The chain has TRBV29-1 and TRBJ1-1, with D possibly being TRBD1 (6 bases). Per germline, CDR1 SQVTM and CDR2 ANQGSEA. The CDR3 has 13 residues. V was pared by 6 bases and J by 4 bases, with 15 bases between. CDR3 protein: CSVPSQGPTEAFF. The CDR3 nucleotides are TGCAGCGTACCCAGCCAGGGGCCCACTGAAGCTTTCTTT.

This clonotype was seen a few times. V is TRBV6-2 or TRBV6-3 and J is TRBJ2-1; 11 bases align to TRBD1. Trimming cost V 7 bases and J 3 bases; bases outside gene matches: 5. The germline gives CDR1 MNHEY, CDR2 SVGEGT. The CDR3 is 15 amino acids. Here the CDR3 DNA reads TGTGCCAGCACCAGGGACAGGGGGGGCTACAATGAGCAGTTCTTC. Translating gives CASTRDRGGYNEQFF.

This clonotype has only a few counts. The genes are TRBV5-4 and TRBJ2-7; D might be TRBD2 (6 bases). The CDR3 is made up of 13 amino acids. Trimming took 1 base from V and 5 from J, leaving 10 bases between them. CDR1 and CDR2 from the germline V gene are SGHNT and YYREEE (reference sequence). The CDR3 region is CASSLPGTDEQYF. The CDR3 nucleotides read TGTGCCAGCAGCTTGCCTGGGACTGACGAGCAGTACTTC.

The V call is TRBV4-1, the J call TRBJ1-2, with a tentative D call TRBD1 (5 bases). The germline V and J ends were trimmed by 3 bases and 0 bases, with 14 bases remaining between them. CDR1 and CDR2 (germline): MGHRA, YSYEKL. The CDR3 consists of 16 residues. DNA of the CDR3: TGCGCCAGCAGCCAGCCCGGGACGGAAGCTAACTATGGCTACACCTTC. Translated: CASSQPGTEANYGYTF.

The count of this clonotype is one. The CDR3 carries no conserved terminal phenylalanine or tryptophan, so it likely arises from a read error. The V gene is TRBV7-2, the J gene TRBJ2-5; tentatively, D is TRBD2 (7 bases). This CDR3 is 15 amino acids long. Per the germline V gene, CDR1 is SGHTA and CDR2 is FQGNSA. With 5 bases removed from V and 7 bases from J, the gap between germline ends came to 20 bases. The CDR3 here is CASSASRGASTTQYL. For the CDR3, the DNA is TGTGCCAGCAGCGCCTCTCGGGGGGCCTCTACGACCCAGTACTTA.

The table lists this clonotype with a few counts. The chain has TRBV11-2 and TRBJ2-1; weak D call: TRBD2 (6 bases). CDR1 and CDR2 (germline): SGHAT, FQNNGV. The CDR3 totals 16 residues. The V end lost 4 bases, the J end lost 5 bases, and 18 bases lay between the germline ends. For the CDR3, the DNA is TGTGCCAGCAGCTACGAACCGGGAGACTTCGACAATGAGCAGTTCTTC. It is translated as CASSYEPGDFDNEQFF.

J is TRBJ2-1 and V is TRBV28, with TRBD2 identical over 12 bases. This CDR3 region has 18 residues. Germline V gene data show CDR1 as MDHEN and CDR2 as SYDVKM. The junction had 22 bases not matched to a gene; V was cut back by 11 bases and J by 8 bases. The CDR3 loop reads CASYLGGLAGLTRDEQFF. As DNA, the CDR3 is TGTGCCTCCTACTTGGGCGGACTAGCGGGGCTAACGAGGGATGAGCAGTTCTTC. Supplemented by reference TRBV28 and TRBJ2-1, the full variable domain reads DVKVTQSSRYLVKRTGEKVFLECVQDMDHENMFWYRQDPGLGLRLIYFSYDVKMKEKGDIPEGYSVSREKKERFSLILESASTNQTSMYLCASYLGGLAGLTRDEQFFGPGTRLTVL.

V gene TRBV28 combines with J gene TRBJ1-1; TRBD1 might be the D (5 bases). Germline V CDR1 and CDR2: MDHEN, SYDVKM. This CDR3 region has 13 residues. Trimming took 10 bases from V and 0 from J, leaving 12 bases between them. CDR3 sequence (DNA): TGTGCCACAGGAAGGGGAATGAACACTGAAGCTTTCTTT. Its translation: CATGRGMNTEAFF.

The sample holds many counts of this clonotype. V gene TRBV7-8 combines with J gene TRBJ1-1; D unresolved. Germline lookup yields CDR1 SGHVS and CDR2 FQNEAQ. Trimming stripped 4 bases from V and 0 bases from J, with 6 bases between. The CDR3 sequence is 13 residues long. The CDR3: CASSSRLNTEAFF. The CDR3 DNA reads TGTGCCAGCAGCTCCCGGTTGAACACTGAAGCTTTCTTT.

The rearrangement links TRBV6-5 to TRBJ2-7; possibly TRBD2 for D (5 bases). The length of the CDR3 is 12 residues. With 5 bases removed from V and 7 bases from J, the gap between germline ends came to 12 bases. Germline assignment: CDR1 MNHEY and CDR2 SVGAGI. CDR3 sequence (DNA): TGTGCCAGCAGTGACCGACTACGAGAGCAGTACTTC. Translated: CASSDRLREQYF.

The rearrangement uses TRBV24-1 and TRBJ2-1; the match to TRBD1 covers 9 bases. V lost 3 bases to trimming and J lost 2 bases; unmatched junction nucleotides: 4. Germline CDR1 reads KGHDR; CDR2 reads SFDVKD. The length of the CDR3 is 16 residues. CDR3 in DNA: TGTGCCACCAGTGATCCCGGGACAGGGACCTACAATGAGCAGTTCTTC. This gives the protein CATSDPGTGTYNEQFF.

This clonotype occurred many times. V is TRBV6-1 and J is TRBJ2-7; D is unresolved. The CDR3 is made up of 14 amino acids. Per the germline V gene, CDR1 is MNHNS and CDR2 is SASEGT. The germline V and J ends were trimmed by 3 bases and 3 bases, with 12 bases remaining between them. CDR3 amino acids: CASSDSAKRYEQYF. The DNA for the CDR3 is TGTGCCAGCAGTGACTCCGCCAAGCGCTACGAGCAGTACTTC.

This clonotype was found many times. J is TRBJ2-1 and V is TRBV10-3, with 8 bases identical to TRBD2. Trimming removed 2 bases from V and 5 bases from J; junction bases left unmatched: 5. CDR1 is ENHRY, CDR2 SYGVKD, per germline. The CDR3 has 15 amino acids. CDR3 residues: CAISETGGANNEQFF. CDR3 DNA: TGTGCCATCAGTGAGACCGGGGGGGCCAACAATGAGCAGTTCTTC.

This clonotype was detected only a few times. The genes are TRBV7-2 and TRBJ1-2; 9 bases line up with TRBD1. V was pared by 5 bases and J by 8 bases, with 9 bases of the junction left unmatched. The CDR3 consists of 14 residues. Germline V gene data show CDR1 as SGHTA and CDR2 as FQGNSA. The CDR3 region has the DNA TGTGCCAGCAGCCTACAGGGACAGGGCCAGGGCTACACCTTC. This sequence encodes CASSLQGQGQGYTF. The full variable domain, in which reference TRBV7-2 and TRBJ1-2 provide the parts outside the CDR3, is GAGVSQSPSNKVTEKGKDVELRCDPISGHTALYWYRQSLGQGLEFLIYFQGNSAPDKSGLPSDRFSAERTGGSVSTLTIQRTQQEDSAVYLCASSLQGQGQGYTFGSGTRLTVV.

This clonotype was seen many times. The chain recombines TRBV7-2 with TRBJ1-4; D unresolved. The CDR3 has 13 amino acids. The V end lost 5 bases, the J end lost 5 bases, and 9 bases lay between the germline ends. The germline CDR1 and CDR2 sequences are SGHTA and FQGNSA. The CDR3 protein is CASSPTWNEKLFF. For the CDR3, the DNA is TGTGCCAGCAGCCCAACGTGGAATGAAAAACTGTTTTTT. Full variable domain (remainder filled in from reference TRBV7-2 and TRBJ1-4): GAGVSQSPSNKVTEKGKDVELRCDPISGHTALYWYRQSLGQGLEFLIYFQGNSAPDKSGLPSDRFSAERTGGSVSTLTIQRTQQEDSAVYLCASSPTWNEKLFFGSGTQLSVL.

CDR3 protein: CASSPKNMLGGYTF. For the CDR3, the DNA is TGTGCCAGCTCACCTAAGAATATGCTGGGCGGCTACACCTTC. The chain couples TRBV18 to TRBJ1-2; D remains unclear. The germline V gene encodes CDR1 KGHSH and CDR2 LQKENI. With 3 bases removed from V and 8 bases from J, the gap between germline ends came to 16 bases. The CDR3 length is 14 residues.